Listed below are T cell receptor beta chains from one sample, sequenced in a study of cytomegalovirus exposure and HLA in healthy donors. The data were produced by immunoSEQ multiplex PCR, yet TCRdb's version contains in-frame clones alone and is incomplete. The data show fewer than 95,000 clones, around 85% seen once. Sequenced sample: PBMCs. Every receptor here comes from a man aged 40-50 years in good health and CMV-seropositive. Both conserved end residues are part of each CDR3.

j_call,v_call,cdr3_aa
TRBJ1-1,TRBV6-1,CASSELENTEAFF
TRBJ2-2,TRBV7-9,CSSSSLAGGVAELFF
TRBJ1-6,TRBV7-2,CASSLGLPYSPLHF
TRBJ1-2,TRBV5-1,CASSFQDFGYTF
TRBJ1-1,TRBV18,CASSRLGLNTEAFF
TRBJ2-7,TRBV10-2,CASSESWTMYEQYF
TRBJ1-1,TRBV6-1,CASSKTRMNTEAFF
TRBJ2-5,TRBV7-6,CASSSQTVIQETQYF
TRBJ2-7,TRBV7-9,CASSQITGTPYEQYF
TRBJ2-5,TRBV19,CASSLQGVETQYF
TRBJ1-1,TRBV6-1,CASSEPGGFTEAFF
TRBJ1-1,TRBV2,CASSDNTDTEAFF
NA,TRBV7-3,CASSQVKGYEQYF
TRBJ2-4,TRBV29-1,CSVGLDLAKNIQYF
TRBJ2-1,TRBV7-2,CASSVGQGYNEQFF
TRBJ1-3,TRBV7-8,CASSPSRTVWPGNTIYF
TRBJ2-7,TRBV9,CASSVGGTGVYEQYF
TRBJ1-2,TRBV19,CASADSGGAYYGYTF
TRBJ2-3,TRBV7-2,CASSLIKSLAGSTDTQYF
NA,TRBV5-1,CASSLNRGLYEQYF
TRBJ1-2,TRBV9,CASSAAGTRGTYTF
TRBJ1-5,TRBV6-6,CASSLFAGGRNQPQHF